This T cell receptor (beta chain) is drawn from a study of CDR3 diversity in severe acne. Trimming removed 2 bases at V and 6 bases at J, with 16 bases between. The CDR3 contains 15 residues. CDR1 and CDR2 (germline): MNHNS, SASEGT. TCRdb reprocessed the PCR reads with MiXCR, giving one entry per CDR3 protein. The sample holds around 94,000 distinct CDR3 sequences, more than 45% seen once. The table lists this clonotype with a few counts. V gene TRBV6-1 combines with J gene TRBJ1-2, with D tentatively TRBD1 (5 bases). The sequence came from a male donor with acne. Sequenced: blood. The CDR3 is CASSESRGGRDGYTF. CDR3 bases: TGTGCCAGCAGTGAAAGTCGGGGCGGCAGAGATGGCTACACCTTC.